This T cell receptor (beta chain) was retrieved from a study of stem cell transplantation in POMP-related autoinflammatory disease. Across the whole study: Before transplant, CD4+ T cells skewed naive and CD8+ proportions were low. DNA chimerism showed 100% graft donor engraftment of neutrophils and platelets through one year.

This CDR3 is built from 16 residues. Germline V gene data show CDR1 as SGHRS and CDR2 as YFSETQ. J gave up 1 base and V 4 bases, and 7 bases lay outside the gene matches. Measured with immunoSEQ multiplex PCR; TCRdb has only the in-frame clones, and not every one. This sample yields approximately 65,000 clones, of which under 95% are seen a single time; around 0.72% belongs to the top ten. PRAID combined immunodeficiency and autoinflammation. With respect to this clone: Its target is not known.

Study conclusions and caveats: PRAID patients trended toward lower TRB diversity and higher clonality in all analyzed T-cell subsets.

This chain uses TRBV5-1 with TRBJ2-5, with 10 bases fitting TRBD1. The sequence was obtained from a human patient with POMP-related autoinflammation and immune dysregulation (PRAID). The T cells may partly be graft donor cells. The starting material was CD4+ T cells from PBMCs, obtained after stem cell transplantation. For the CDR3, the DNA is TGCGCCAGCAGCAGTCGGACAGGGGGGGTCCAAGAGACCCAGTACTTC. Its protein product is CASSSRTGGVQETQYF.